This TCR beta chain came from a study of OX40 agonist ivuxolimab in advanced cancers. Looking at the study overall: Participants, 70% to 90% male, averaged approximately 65 years of age, ranging from 23 to 79.

This CDR3 has 14 amino acids. Looked up from germline, CDR1 is MNHEY and CDR2 is SVGAGI. V was trimmed by 5 bases and J by 2 bases, leaving 12 bases between them. This clone was seen a handful of times. Some clones are missing from TCRdb's copy, which holds only in-frame ones; the method was immunoSEQ multiplex PCR. The sample contains tens of thousands of clones, more than 70% of which appear only once. This chain uses TRBV6-5 with TRBJ1-1; D is undetermined. The TCR comes from an adult with an advanced solid tumor such as melanoma, head and neck, liver or kidney cancer. The sequences come from CD4+ or CD8+ T cells sorted from blood, collected in a trial of the OX40 agonist ivuxolimab. The CDR3 bases are TGTGCCAGCAGTCGGTCTTACTTCAACACTGAAGCTTTCTTT. Residues: CASSRSYFNTEAFF.